A single count supports the clone carrying this TCR beta chain. The sample's time point: baseline, week 1 (first vaccination visit). The treatment was: pre-vaccination baseline after standard-of-care therapy. The donors' diagnosis was new WHO grade 3 or 4 astrocytoma that was IDH1-mutant and ATRX-lost. This sample was included in a study of a mutant IDH1 vaccine in newly diagnosed glioma. Assay used: immunoSEQ multiplex PCR; TCRdb lists only in-frame clones, some missing. The data show about 68,000 clones, about four fifths seen once. The CDR3 runs to 15 residues. Looked up from germline, CDR1 is LNHDA and CDR2 is SQIVND (reference sequence). The V segment lost 1 base and the J segment 2 bases; nucleotides outside the gene matches: 3.

V and J are TRBV19 and TRBJ2-7; 9 bases fit TRBD2. This receptor was identified in a man aged 50-59 years with glioma. The material was PBMCs, obtained from a glioma patient treated with radiotherapy, temozolomide or both. The chain's CDR3 is CASSIGLAVPYEQYF. The CDR3 DNA is TGTGCCAGTAGTATAGGACTAGCGGTCCCCTACGAGCAGTACTTC.